These T cell receptor beta chains were read from a single sample in a study of beta chain features in type 1 diabetes. Here immunoSEQ multiplex PCR was the method, and the copy in TCRdb shows in-frame clones only, minus some. The sample has approximately 170,000 clones, roughly 7.1% seen once. The specimen sequenced was central memory CD4+ T cells from blood. The receptor source for this set is a woman between 35 and 50 years old with type 1 diabetes. Each CDR3 is given with its conserved first and last residue. D genes are given only for firm matches. Rows may omit the clone size; those that give it use once, few, many or a size class.

J	D	size	V	CDR3	DNA
TRBJ2-7	NA	NA	TRBV6-6	CASSYLQLYEQYF	TGTGCCAGCAGTTACTTACAGCTCTACGAGCAGTACTTC
TRBJ1-1	NA	many	TRBV5-5	CASSLEGGGTEAFF	TGTGCCAGCAGCTTGGAAGGGGGGGGGACTGAAGCTTTCTTT
TRBJ1-5	NA	NA	TRBV7-9	CASSPEGPPQPQHF	TGTGCCAGCAGCCCGGAGGGCCCTCCCCAGCCCCAGCATTTT
TRBJ2-3	NA	few	TRBV4-3	CASSRSGNLPTDTQYF	TGCGCCAGCAGCCGATCCGGGAACCTCCCCACAGATACGCAGTATTTT
TRBJ2-5	TRBD2	few	TRBV19	CASSIGRGGDVKTQYF	TGTGCCAGTAGTATAGGACGGGGGGGCGATGTGAAGACCCAGTACTTC
TRBJ2-5	NA	many	TRBV7-2	CASSPSDTGETQYF	TGTGCCAGCAGCCCTAGCGATACCGGGGAGACCCAGTACTTC
TRBJ2-3	TRBD2	NA	TRBV7-9	CASSLGGTNTDTQYF	TGTGCCAGCAGCTTAGGAGGGACTAACACAGATACGCAGTATTTT
TRBJ1-1	TRBD1	NA	TRBV7-2	CASSPTGGRKNTEAFF	TGTGCCAGCAGCCCAACAGGGGGCCGGAAGAACACTGAAGCTTTCTTT
TRBJ2-1	NA	NA	TRBV28	CASSLDRYYEQFF	TGTGCCAGCAGTCTCGACAGGTACTATGAGCAGTTCTTC
TRBJ2-7	TRBD2	few	TRBV7-2	CASSLPGGNKQYF	TGTGCCAGCAGCCTACCGGGGGGGAACAAGCAGTACTTC
TRBJ2-2	NA	NA	TRBV2	CASGGVGRNTGELFF	TGTGCCAGCGGAGGGGTGGGAAGGAACACCGGGGAGCTGTTTTTT
TRBJ2-7	NA	NA	TRBV5-1	CASSGGGREGFHEQYF	TGCGCCAGCAGCGGCGGGGGCCGGGAAGGGTTCCACGAGCAGTACTTC
TRBJ2-7	NA	few	TRBV2	CASRPPTVSYEQYF	TGTGCCAGCAGGCCTCCGACAGTATCCTACGAGCAGTACTTC
TRBJ2-3	NA	NA	TRBV6-1	CASSEQGSGTDTQYF	TGTGCCAGCAGTGAACAGGGGTCGGGTACAGATACGCAGTATTTT
TRBJ2-2	NA	NA	TRBV7-9	CASSLVKGMNTGELFF	TGTGCCAGCAGCTTAGTGAAGGGGATGAACACCGGGGAGCTGTTTTTT
TRBJ1-2	TRBD1	few	TRBV2	CASKTGSEYGYTF	TGTGCCAGCAAGACAGGGTCGGAATATGGCTACACCTTC
TRBJ2-2	TRBD1	once	TRBV4-2	CASSLQQGDTGELFF	TGTGCCAGCAGCCTTCAACAGGGGGACACCGGGGAGCTGTTTTTT
TRBJ1-2	TRBD1	NA	TRBV28	CASSSTGPLGGYTF	TGTGCCAGCAGTTCGACAGGGCCCCTGGGAGGCTACACCTTC
TRBJ1-2	NA	few	TRBV29-1	CSGLETMEDYGYTF	TGCAGCGGCCTAGAGACCATGGAGGACTATGGCTACACCTTC
TRBJ2-2	NA	NA	TRBV28	CASSLSVYTGELFF	TGTGCCAGCAGTTTATCGGTCTACACCGGGGAGCTGTTTTTT
TRBJ1-2	NA	few	TRBV4-1	CASSPGDALRGYTF	TGCGCCAGCAGCCCAGGGGACGCCCTGCGTGGCTACACCTTC
TRBJ1-5	TRBD1	few	TRBV7-3	CASSSGQPGQPQHF	TGTGCCAGCAGCTCGGGACAGCCGGGACAGCCCCAGCATTTT
TRBJ2-3	NA	NA	TRBV11-2	CAVGLHERGNTQYF	TGTGCCGTGGGACTACACGAAAGGGGGAATACGCAGTATTTT
TRBJ2-1	TRBD2	NA	TRBV5-4	CASSDTTSGEAGEQFF	TGTGCCAGCAGTGACACGACTAGCGGGGAGGCGGGCGAGCAGTTCTTC
TRBJ1-1	NA	NA	TRBV28	CASSSSDTEAFF	TGTGCCAGCAGTTCCAGCGACACTGAAGCTTTCTTT
TRBJ2-1	NA	few	TRBV5-4	CASSLVEGSRSYNEQFF	TGTGCCAGCAGCTTGGTAGAGGGCAGTAGGTCCTACAATGAGCAGTTCTTC
TRBJ2-2	NA	NA	TRBV18	CASSPVSGELFF	TGTGCCAGCTCACCAGTCTCCGGGGAGCTGTTTTTT
TRBJ2-3	NA	NA	TRBV9	CASSPRGGQDTQYF	TGTGCCAGCAGCCCGAGGGGAGGTCAAGATACGCAGTATTTT
TRBJ2-3	NA	NA	TRBV2	CASSDGTSSTDTQYF	TGTGCCAGCAGTGACGGGACTTCGAGCACAGATACGCAGTATTTT
TRBJ2-1	TRBD2	NA	TRBV9	CASSALAGVLNEQFF	TGTGCCAGCAGCGCCCTAGCGGGGGTCCTGAATGAGCAGTTCTTC
TRBJ2-1	TRBD2	few	TRBV14	CASSQVSSGPAVDEQFF	TGTGCCAGCAGCCAAGTGTCTAGCGGGCCCGCCGTCGATGAGCAGTTCTTC
TRBJ2-5	NA	few	TRBV5-1	CASSPVGGTQYF	TGCGCCAGCAGCCCCGTCGGGGGGACCCAGTACTTC
TRBJ2-3	NA	few	TRBV28	CASSTQAVPDTQYF	TGTGCCAGCAGCACTCAAGCTGTCCCAGATACGCAGTATTTT
TRBJ1-6	TRBD1	few	TRBV6-1	CASEDRGVSPLHF	TGTGCCAGCGAGGACAGGGGTGTCTCACCCCTCCACTTT
TRBJ2-1	TRBD2	many	TRBV5-1	CASSLAPGGTYNEQFF	TGCGCCAGCAGCTTGGCTCCGGGAGGAACCTACAATGAGCAGTTCTTC
TRBJ2-1	NA	few	TRBV27	CASRRVTGETNEQFF	TGTGCCAGCAGGCGTGTGACAGGAGAGACCAATGAGCAGTTCTTC
TRBJ2-5	NA	few	TRBV28	CASSLRKTGQETQYF	TGTGCCAGCAGTTTGAGGAAGACAGGACAAGAGACCCAGTACTTC
TRBJ1-1	NA	few	TRBV28	CASTRVGGPNTEAFF	TGTGCCAGCACTCGCGTCGGGGGGCCGAACACTGAAGCTTTCTTT
TRBJ1-5	NA	NA	TRBV19	CAGSGGDNQPQHF	TGTGCCGGCTCAGGAGGGGACAATCAGCCCCAGCATTTT
TRBJ2-7	NA	NA	TRBV18	CASSPVFDGTYEQYF	TGTGCCAGCTCACCAGTCTTCGACGGGACCTACGAGCAGTACTTC